This T cell receptor beta chain appears in the sequencing data of a study of Graves' ophthalmopathy and Graves' hyperthyroidism. Overall study: In this cohort's terms, stable hyperthyroidism meant no ophthalmopathy by 18 months of follow-up.

CDR3 regions of TCR beta were amplified from RNA transcripts. First-round RT-PCR employed HTBI primers, with a second-round multiplex PCR after it. TCRdb analysed the multiplex PCR reads with MiXCR anew, one entry per CDR3 protein. The table has around 1.1 million distinct CDR3 sequences, 35% to 40% seen once. The table lists this clonotype with many counts. The specimen was peripheral blood or thyroid tissue (not recorded which). This TCR derives from an adult man with Graves' hyperthyroidism.

The CDR3 DNA reads TGCAGTGCTAACCGGGGCAGTAAGAATGAGCAGTTCTTC. Protein product: CSANRGSKNEQFF. The chain couples TRBV20-1 to TRBJ2-1, with D perhaps matching TRBD1 or TRBD2 (5 bases each). Per germline, CDR1 DFQATT and CDR2 SNEGSKA (reference sequence). The CDR3 is made up of 13 amino acids. V lost 4 bases to trimming and J lost 7 bases, with 14 bases between them.